The present TCR beta chain was sequenced within a study of spatial heterogeneity in lung cancer. Points from the study as a whole: Counts of expanded alpha and beta TCRs within tumors tracked the tumor nonsynonymous mutation count.

The CDR3 covers 16 residues. CDR1 is SQVTM, CDR2 ANQGSEA, per germline. V shed 0 bases and J shed 0 bases, with 11 bases lying between them. Stated time point: sample taken at primary tumor resection. MiXCR was run by TCRdb on the 5' RACE reads, yielding one entry per CDR3 protein. The profile shows approximately 16,000 distinct CDR3 sequences, around 6.8% of them singletons. This clonotype was observed at least ten times. Its antigen is as yet unknown. Here the sequenced sample was lung tumor tissue, taken at surgery. This clonotype originated in a female donor with early-stage non-small cell lung cancer. V and J are TRBV29-1 and TRBJ1-4; D is undetermined. CDR3 in amino acids: CSVEDRRDATNEKLFF. The CDR3 DNA sequence: TGCAGCGTTGAAGACAGACGAGATGCAACTAATGAAAAACTGTTTTTT. Together with reference TRBV29-1 and TRBJ1-4, the CDR3 gives the full variable domain: SAVISQKPSRDICQRGTSLTIQCQVDSQVTMMFWYRQQPGQSLTLIATANQGSEATYESGFVIDKFPISRPNLTFSTLTVSNMSPEDSSIYLCSVEDRRDATNEKLFFGSGTQLSVL.